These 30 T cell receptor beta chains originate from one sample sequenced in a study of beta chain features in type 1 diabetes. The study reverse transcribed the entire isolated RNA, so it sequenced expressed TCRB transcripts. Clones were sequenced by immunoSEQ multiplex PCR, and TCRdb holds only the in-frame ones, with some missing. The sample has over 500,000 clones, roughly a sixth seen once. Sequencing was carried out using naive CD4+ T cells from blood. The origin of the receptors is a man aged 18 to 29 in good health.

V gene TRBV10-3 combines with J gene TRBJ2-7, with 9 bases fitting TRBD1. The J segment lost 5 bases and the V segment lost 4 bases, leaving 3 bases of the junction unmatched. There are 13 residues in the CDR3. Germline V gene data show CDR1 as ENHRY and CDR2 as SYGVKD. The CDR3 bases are TGTGCCATCAGTGGTCGGACAGGGGACGAGCAGTACTTC. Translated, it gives CAISGRTGDEQYF.

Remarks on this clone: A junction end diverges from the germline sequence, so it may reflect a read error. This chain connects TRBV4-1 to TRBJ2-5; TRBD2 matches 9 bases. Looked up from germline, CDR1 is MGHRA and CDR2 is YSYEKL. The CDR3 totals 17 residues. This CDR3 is CASRQTAGGRGGETQYF. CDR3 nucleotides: TGCGCCAGCCGCCAAACAGCGGGGGGAAGAGGGGGAGAGACCCAGTACTTC.

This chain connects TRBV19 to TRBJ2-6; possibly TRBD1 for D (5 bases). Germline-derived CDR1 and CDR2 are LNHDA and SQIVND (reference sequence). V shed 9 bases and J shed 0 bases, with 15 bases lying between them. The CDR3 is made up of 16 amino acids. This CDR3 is CASRVTGSSGANVLTF. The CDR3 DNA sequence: TGTGCCAGCCGAGTTACAGGTAGCTCTGGGGCCAACGTCCTGACTTTC.

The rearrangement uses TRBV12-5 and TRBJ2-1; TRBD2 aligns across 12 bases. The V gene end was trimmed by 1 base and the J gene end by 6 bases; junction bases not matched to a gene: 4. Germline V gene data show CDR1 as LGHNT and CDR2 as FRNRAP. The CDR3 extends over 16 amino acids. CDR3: CASGLALAGGRNEQFF. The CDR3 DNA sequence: TGTGCTAGTGGTTTGGCTCTAGCGGGGGGGCGCAATGAGCAGTTCTTC. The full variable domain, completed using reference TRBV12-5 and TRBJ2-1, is DARVTQTPRHKVTEMGQEVTMRCQPILGHNTVFWYRQTMMQGLELLAYFRNRAPLDDSGMPKDRFSAEMPDATLATLKIQPSEPRDSAVYFCASGLALAGGRNEQFFGPGTRLTVL.

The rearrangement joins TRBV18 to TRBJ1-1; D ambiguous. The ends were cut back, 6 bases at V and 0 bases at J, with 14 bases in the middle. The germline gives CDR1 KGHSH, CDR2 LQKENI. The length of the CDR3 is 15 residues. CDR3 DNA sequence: TGTGCCAGCTCGCTAAAGGCAGGCATGAACACTGAAGCTTTCTTT. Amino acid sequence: CASSLKAGMNTEAFF.

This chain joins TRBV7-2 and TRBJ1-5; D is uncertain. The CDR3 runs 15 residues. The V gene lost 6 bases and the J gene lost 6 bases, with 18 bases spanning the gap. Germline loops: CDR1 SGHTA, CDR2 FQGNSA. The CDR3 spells CASSGRPLKGQPQHF. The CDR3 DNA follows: TGTGCCAGCAGTGGTAGGCCGCTTAAGGGTCAGCCCCAGCATTTT.

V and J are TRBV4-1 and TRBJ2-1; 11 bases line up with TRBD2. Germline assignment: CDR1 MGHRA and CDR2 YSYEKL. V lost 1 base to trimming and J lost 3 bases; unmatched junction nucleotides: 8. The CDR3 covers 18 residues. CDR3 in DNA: TGCGCCAGCAGCCAAGGTAGACTAGCGGGAATCATCTACAATGAGCAGTTCTTC. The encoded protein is CASSQGRLAGIIYNEQFF.

The CDR3 sequence: CASSLEATVRNQPQHF. The CDR3, as DNA: TGTGCCAGCAGCTTAGAGGCGACAGTCCGTAATCAGCCCCAGCATTTT. The V call is TRBV7-6, the J call TRBJ1-5, with a possible D match to TRBD1 (5 bases). The germline V gene encodes CDR1 SGHVS and CDR2 FNYEAQ. The CDR3 runs to 16 residues. V was trimmed by 1 base and J by 4 bases, leaving 14 bases between them. The whole variable domain, filled in from reference TRBV7-6 and TRBJ1-5, reads GAGVSQSPRYKVTKRGQDVALRCDPISGHVSLYWYRQALGQGPEFLTYFNYEAQQDKSGLPNDRFSAERPEGSISTLTIQRTEQRDSAMYRCASSLEATVRNQPQHFGDGTRLSIL.

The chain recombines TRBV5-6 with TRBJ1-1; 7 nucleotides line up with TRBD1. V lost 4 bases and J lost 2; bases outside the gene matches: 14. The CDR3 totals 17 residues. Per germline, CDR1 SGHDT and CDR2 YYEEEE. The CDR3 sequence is CASSPPGGDISNTEAFF. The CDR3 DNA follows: TGTGCCAGCAGCCCCCCAGGGGGGGACATCTCTAACACTGAAGCTTTCTTT.

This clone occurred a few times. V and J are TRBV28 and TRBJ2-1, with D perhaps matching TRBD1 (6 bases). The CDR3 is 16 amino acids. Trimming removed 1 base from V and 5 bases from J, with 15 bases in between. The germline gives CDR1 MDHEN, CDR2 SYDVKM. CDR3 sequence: CASSLLQGSGNNEQFF. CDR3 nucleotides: TGTGCCAGCAGTTTATTACAGGGATCGGGAAACAATGAGCAGTTCTTC.

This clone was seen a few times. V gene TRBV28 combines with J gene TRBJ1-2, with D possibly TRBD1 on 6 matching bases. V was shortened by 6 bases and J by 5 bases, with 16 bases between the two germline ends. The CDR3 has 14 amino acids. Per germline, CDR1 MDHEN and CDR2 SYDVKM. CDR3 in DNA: TGTGCCAGCAGCCTGGACAGCTCACCATATGGCTACACCTTC. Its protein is CASSLDSSPYGYTF.

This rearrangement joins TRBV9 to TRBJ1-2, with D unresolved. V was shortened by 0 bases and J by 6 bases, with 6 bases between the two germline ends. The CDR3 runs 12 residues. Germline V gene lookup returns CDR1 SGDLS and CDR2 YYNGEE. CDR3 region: CASSVDLNGYTF. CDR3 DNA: TGTGCCAGCAGCGTAGATCTCAATGGCTACACCTTC.

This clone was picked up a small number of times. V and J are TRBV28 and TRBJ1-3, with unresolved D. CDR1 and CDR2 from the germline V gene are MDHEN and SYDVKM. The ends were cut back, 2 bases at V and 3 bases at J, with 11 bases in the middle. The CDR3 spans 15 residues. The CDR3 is CASSLATASGNTIYF. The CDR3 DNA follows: TGTGCCAGCAGTTTAGCCACGGCCAGTGGAAACACCATATATTTT.

DNA of the CDR3: TGTGCCAGCAGTGAAGCAGCACAGGGGTCTTATGGCTACACCTTC. Protein sequence: CASSEAAQGSYGYTF. The genes are TRBV6-1 and TRBJ1-2; 7 positions match TRBD1. This CDR3 contains 15 residues. J was trimmed by 5 bases and V by 0 bases; bases with no gene match: 6. CDR1 is MNHNS, CDR2 SASEGT, per germline.

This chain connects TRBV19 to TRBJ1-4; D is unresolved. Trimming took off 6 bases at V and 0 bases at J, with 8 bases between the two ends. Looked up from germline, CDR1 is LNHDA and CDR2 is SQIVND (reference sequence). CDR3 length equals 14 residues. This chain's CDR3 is CASSSVATNEKLFF. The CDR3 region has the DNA TGTGCCAGTAGCTCGGTGGCAACTAATGAAAAACTGTTTTTT.

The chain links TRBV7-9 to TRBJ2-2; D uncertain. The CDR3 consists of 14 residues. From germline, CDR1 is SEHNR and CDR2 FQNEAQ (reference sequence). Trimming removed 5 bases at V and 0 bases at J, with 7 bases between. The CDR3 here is CASSPQPNTGELFF. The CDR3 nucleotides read TGTGCCAGCAGCCCGCAACCGAACACCGGGGAGCTGTTTTTT.

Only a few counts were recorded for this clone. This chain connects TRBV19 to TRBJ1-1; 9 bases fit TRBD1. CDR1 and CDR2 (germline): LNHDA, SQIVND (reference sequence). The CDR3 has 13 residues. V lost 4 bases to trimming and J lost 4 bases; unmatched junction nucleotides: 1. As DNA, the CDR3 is TGTGCCAGTAGTAGACAGGGGGGCACTGAAGCTTTCTTT. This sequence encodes CASSRQGGTEAFF.

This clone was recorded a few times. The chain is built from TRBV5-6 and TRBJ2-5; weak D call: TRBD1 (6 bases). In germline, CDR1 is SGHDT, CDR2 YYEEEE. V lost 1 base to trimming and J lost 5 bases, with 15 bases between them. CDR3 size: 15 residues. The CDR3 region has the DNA TGTGCCAGCAGCTTGACTTTACAGGGTCTGGAGACCCAGTACTTC. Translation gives CASSLTLQGLETQYF.

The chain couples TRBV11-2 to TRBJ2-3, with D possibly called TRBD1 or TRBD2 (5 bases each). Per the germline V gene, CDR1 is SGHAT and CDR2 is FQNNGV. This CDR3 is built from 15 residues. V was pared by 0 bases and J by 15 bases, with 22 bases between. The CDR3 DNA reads TGTGCCAGCAGCTTAGAGGGAGAGAACCAGGGACCCGGCTATTTT. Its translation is CASSLEGENQGPGYF.

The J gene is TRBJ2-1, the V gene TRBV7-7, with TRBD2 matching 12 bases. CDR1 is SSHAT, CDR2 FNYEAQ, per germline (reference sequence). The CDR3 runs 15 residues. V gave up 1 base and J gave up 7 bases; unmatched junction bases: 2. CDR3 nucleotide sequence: TGTGCCAGCAGCTTAGGGGGACTAGCGGGTAATGAGCAGTTCTTC. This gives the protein CASSLGGLAGNEQFF.

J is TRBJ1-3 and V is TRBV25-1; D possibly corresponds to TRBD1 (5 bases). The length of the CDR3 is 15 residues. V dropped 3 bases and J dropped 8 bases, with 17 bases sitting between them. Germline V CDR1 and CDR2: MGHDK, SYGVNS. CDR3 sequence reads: CASSDGGNAVHTIYF. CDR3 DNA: TGTGCCAGCAGTGACGGGGGGAATGCGGTTCACACCATATATTTT. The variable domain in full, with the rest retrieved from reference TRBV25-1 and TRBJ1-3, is EADIYQTPRYLVIGTGKKITLECSQTMGHDKMYWYQQDPGMELHLIHYSYGVNSTEKGDLSSESTVSRIRTEHFPLTLESARPSHTSQYLCASSDGGNAVHTIYFGEGSWLTVV.

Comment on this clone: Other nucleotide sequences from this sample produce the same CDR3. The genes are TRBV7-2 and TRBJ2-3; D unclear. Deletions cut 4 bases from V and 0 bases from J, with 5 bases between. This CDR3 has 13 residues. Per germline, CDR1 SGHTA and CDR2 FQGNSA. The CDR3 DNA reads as TGTGCCAGCAGCTCCTACAGCACAGATACGCAGTATTTT. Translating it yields CASSSYSTDTQYF.

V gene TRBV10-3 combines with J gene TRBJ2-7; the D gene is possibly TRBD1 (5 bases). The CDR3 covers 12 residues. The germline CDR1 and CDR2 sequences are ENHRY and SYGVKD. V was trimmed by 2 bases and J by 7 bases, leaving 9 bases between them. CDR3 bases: TGTGCCATCAGTGAGAGGCAGGGAGAGCAGTACTTC. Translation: CAISERQGEQYF.

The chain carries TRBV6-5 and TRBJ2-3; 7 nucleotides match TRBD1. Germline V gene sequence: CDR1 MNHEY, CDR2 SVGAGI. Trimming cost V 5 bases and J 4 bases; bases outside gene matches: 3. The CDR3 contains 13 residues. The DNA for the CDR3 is TGTGCCAGCAGTGCGACAGGGCCAGATACGCAGTATTTT. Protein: CASSATGPDTQYF.

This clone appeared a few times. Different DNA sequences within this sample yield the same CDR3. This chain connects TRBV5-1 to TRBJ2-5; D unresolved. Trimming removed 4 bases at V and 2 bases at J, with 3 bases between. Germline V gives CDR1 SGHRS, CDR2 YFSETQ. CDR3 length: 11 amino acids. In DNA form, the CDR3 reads TGCGCCAGCAGCGGGCAAGAGACCCAGTACTTC. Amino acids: CASSGQETQYF.

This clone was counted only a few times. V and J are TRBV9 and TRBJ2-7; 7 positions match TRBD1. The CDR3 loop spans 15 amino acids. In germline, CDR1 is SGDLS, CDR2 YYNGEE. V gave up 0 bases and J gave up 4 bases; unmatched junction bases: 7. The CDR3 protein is CASSVAGDRVYEQYF. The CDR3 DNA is TGTGCCAGCAGCGTAGCCGGTGACAGGGTATACGAGCAGTACTTC.

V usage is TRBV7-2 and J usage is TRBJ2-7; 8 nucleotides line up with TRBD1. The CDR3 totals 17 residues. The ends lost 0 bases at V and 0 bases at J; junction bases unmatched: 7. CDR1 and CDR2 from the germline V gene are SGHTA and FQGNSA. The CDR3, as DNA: TGTGCCAGCAGCTTAGCGCCACGGACAGGGCCCTCCTACGAGCAGTACTTC. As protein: CASSLAPRTGPSYEQYF.

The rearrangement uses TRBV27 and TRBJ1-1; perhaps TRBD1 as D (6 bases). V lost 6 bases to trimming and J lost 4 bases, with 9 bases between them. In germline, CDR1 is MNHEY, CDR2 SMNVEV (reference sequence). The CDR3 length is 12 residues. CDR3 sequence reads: CASSFRGTEAFF. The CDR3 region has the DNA TGTGCCAGCAGCTTCAGGGGCACTGAAGCTTTCTTT.

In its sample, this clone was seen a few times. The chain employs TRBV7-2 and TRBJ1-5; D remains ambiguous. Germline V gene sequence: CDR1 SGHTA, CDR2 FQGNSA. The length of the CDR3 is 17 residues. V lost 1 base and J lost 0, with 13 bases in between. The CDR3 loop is CASSLGSWRYSNQPQHF. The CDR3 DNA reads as TGTGCCAGCAGCTTAGGATCTTGGAGGTATAGCAATCAGCCCCAGCATTTT.

The CDR3 bases are TGCGCCAGCAGTGTCGCAGGGCGCGCAGATACGCAGTATTTT. This codes for CASSVAGRADTQYF. The chain has TRBV4-1 and TRBJ2-3, with D maybe TRBD1 (5 bases). V lost 6 bases to trimming and J lost 4 bases, with 14 bases between them. Germline CDR1 reads MGHRA; CDR2 reads YSYEKL. The CDR3 runs to 14 residues.